The clone carrying this TCR beta chain was seen a handful of times. Germline V gene lookup returns CDR1 SGHRS and CDR2 YFSETQ. CDR3 length: 15 residues. V was shortened by 4 bases and J by 9 bases, with 17 bases between the two germline ends. Authors' analysis steps: Scientists estimated how many nucleated cells there were by amplifying reference gene primers. The method was immunoSEQ multiplex PCR; TCRdb's version includes in-frame clones alone and lacks a portion of them. The D gene and trimming were derived from the DNA, and the V and J assignments and clone size from that table. The data show approximately 380,000 clones, with 85% seen just once and 3.5% to 4% held by the top ten. This entry belongs to a study of blood T cell repertoires in COVID-19. Whole-study context: Acute-phase and convalescent COVID-19 samples originated in the United States, Italy and Spain. T cells, B-cell-depleted T cells, or PBMCs provided the cDNA or gDNA that served as material.

The sample comprised peripheral blood. The V and J genes are TRBV5-1 and TRBJ1-6, with a weak D call TRBD1 (5 bases). The clonotype was recovered from a woman aged 18-35 years with acute or convalescent COVID-19. CDR3 nucleotides: TGCGCCAGCAGCATTGACAGCCCGCGAGGTTCACCCCTCCACTTT. This codes for CASSIDSPRGSPLHF.